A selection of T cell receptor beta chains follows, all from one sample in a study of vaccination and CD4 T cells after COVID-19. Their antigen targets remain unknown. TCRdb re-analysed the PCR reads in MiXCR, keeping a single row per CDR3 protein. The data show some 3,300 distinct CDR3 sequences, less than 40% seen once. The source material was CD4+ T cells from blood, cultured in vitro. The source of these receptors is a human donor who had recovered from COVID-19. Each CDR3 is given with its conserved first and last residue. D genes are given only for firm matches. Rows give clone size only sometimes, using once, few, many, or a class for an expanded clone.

CDR3 protein: CAWSLGLAGGPDTQYF
CDR3 DNA: TGTGCCTGGAGTTTGGGACTAGCAGGAGGTCCAGATACGCAGTATTTT
V gene: TRBV30
J gene: TRBJ2-3
D gene: TRBD2
clone size: few

CDR3 protein: CASLGTGDPPIYGEYF
CDR3 DNA: TGTGCCTCTCTCGGGACAGGGGACCCTCCTATCTACGGCGAGTACTTC
V gene: TRBV21-1
J gene: TRBJ2-7
D gene: NA
clone size: medium-sized

CDR3 protein: CATSRDSQPSYGYTF
CDR3 DNA: TGTGCCACCAGCAGAGACTCACAGCCGAGCTATGGCTACACCTTC
V gene: TRBV15
J gene: TRBJ1-2
D gene: NA
clone size: medium-sized

CDR3 protein: CASSPTPGLEPQETQYF
CDR3 DNA: TGTGCCAGCAGTCCAACCCCCGGACTAGAACCTCAAGAGACCCAGTACTTC
V gene: TRBV27
J gene: TRBJ2-5
D gene: TRBD2
clone size: few

CDR3 protein: CASSSRSTGLGTQYF
CDR3 DNA: TGTGCCAGCAGCTCCCGGTCGACAGGGCTGGGGACCCAGTACTTC
V gene: TRBV5-4
J gene: TRBJ2-5
D gene: TRBD1
clone size: few

CDR3 protein: CASGLATVTGNPTF
CDR3 DNA: TGTGCTAGTGGTTTGGCGACCGTGACAGGGAACCCTACCTTC
V gene: TRBV12-5
J gene: TRBJ2-1
D gene: TRBD1
clone size: NA

CDR3 protein: CASSSATTQDKNEQFF
CDR3 DNA: TGTGCCAGCAGTTCCGCGACTACTCAGGACAAGAATGAGCAGTTCTTC
V gene: TRBV6-5
J gene: TRBJ2-1
D gene: NA
clone size: few

CDR3 protein: CASSPLAGPRQYF
CDR3 DNA: TGTGCCAGCAGCCCACTAGCGGGGCCCAGGCAGTACTTC
V gene: TRBV2
J gene: TRBJ2-7
D gene: TRBD2
clone size: NA

CDR3 protein: CATSRKRGSGTEAFF
CDR3 DNA: TGTGCCACCAGCAGGAAGAGGGGGTCGGGCACTGAAGCTTTCTTT
V gene: TRBV15
J gene: TRBJ1-1
D gene: NA
clone size: few

CDR3 protein: CASSPIGPDTQYF
CDR3 DNA: TGTGCCAGCAGCCCCATAGGGCCAGATACGCAGTATTTT
V gene: TRBV7-3
J gene: TRBJ2-3
D gene: NA
clone size: few

CDR3 protein: CASLMPGEGKSYTF
CDR3 DNA: TGTGCCAGCTTGATGCCGGGCGAGGGCAAGAGCTACACCTTC
V gene: TRBV6-4
J gene: TRBJ1-2
D gene: NA
clone size: NA

CDR3 protein: CSALSGTGVTDTQYF
CDR3 DNA: TGCAGTGCTTTGTCCGGGACAGGTGTTACAGATACGCAGTATTTT
V gene: TRBV20-1
J gene: TRBJ2-3
D gene: TRBD1
clone size: NA

CDR3 protein: CAGRRRNTEAFF
CDR3 DNA: TGTGCCGGGAGGAGGAGGAACACTGAAGCTTTCTTT
V gene: TRBV30
J gene: TRBJ1-1
D gene: NA
clone size: NA

CDR3 protein: CASSPGQGTDTQYF
CDR3 DNA: TGTGCCAGCAGCCCCGGACAGGGCACAGATACGCAGTATTTT
V gene: TRBV7-2
J gene: TRBJ2-3
D gene: TRBD1
clone size: NA

CDR3 protein: CASKGRIYNEQFF
CDR3 DNA: TGTGCCAGCAAGGGAAGAATCTACAATGAGCAGTTCTTC
V gene: TRBV2
J gene: TRBJ2-1
D gene: NA
clone size: few

CDR3 protein: CSVQTGGTEAFF
CDR3 DNA: TGCAGCGTTCAGACAGGGGGAACTGAAGCTTTCTTT
V gene: TRBV29-1
J gene: TRBJ1-1
D gene: TRBD1
clone size: medium-sized

CDR3 protein: CSARQRPYTGELFF
CDR3 DNA: TGCAGTGCTAGACAGCGGCCTTACACCGGGGAGCTGTTTTTT
V gene: TRBV20-1
J gene: TRBJ2-2
D gene: NA
clone size: few